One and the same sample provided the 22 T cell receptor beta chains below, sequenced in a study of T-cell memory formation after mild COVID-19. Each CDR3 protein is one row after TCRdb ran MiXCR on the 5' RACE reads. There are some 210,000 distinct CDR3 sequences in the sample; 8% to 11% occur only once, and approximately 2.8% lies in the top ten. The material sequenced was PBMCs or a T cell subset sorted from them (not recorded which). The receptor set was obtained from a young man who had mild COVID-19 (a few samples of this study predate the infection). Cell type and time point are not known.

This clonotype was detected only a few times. CDR3 DNA sequence: TGTGCCAGCAGTTTAGGGACCAGGGAGACCCAGTACTTC. Translating it yields CASSLGTRETQYF. The chain joins TRBV12-3 or TRBV12-4 to TRBJ2-5, with unresolved D. This CDR3 comprises 13 residues. Trimming left V 1 base short and J 5 bases short, with 8 bases between.

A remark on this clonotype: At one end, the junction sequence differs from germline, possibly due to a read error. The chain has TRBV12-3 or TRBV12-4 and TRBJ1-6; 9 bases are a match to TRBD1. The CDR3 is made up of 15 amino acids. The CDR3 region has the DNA TGTGCCATCAGTCAGGAGCACAGGGGGCGTTCACCCCTCCACTTT. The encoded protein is CAISQEHRGRSPLHF.

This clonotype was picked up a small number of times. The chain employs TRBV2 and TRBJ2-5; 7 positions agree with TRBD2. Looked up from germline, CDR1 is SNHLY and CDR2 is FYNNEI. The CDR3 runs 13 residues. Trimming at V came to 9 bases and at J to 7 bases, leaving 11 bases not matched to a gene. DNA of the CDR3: TGTGCCAGTACTCGACTAGCCCGAGGGACCCAGTACTTC. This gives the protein CASTRLARGTQYF.

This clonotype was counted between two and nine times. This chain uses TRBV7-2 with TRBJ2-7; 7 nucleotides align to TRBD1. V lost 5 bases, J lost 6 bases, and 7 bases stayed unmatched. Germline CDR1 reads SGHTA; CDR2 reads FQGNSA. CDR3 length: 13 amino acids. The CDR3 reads CASSPLTGFEQYF. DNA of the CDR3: TGTGCCAGCAGCCCCCTGACAGGGTTCGAGCAGTACTTC.

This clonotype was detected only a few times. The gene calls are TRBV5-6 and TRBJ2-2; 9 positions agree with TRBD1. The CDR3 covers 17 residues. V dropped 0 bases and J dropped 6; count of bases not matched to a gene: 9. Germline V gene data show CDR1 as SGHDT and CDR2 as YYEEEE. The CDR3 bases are TGTGCCAGCAGCTTGGACCTGACAGGGGGATTTCCCGGGGAGCTGTTTTTT. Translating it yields CASSLDLTGGFPGELFF.

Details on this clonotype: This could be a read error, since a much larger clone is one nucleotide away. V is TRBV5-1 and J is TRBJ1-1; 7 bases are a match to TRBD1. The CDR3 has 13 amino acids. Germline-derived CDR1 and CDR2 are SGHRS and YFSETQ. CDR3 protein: CDSSLQGSTEAFF. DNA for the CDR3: TGCGACAGCAGCCTACAGGGGAGCACTGAAGCTTTCTTT.

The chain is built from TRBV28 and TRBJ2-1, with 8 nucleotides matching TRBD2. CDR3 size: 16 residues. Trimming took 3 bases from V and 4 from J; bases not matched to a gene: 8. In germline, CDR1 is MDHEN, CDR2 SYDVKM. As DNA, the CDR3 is TGTGCCAGCAGTTTCCAAGGACTAGCCGTGTACAATGAGCAGTTCTTC. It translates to CASSFQGLAVYNEQFF.

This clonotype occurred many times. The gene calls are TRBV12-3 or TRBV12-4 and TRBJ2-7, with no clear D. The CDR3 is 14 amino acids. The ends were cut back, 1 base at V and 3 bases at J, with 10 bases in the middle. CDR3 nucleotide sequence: TGTGCCAGCAGTTTAGGGCTCATAAACTACGAGCAGTACGTC. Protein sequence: CASSLGLINYEQYV.

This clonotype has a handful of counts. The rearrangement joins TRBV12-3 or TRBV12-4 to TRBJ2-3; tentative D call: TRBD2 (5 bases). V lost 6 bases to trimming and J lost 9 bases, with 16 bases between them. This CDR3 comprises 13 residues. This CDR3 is CASRPGVMGTQYF. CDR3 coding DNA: TGTGCCAGCAGGCCCGGGGTCATGGGGACGCAGTATTTT.

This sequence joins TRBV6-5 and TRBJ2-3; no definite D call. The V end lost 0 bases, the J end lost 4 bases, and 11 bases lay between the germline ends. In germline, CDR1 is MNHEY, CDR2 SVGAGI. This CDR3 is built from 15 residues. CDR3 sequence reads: CASSYSADVSDTQYF. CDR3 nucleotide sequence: TGTGCCAGCAGTTACTCCGCGGATGTTTCAGATACGCAGTATTTT.

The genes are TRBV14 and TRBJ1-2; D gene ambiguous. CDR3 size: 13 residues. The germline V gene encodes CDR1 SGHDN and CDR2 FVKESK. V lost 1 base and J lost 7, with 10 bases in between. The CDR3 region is CASSQVPQRGYTF. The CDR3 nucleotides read TGTGCCAGCAGCCAAGTGCCACAGCGTGGCTACACCTTC.

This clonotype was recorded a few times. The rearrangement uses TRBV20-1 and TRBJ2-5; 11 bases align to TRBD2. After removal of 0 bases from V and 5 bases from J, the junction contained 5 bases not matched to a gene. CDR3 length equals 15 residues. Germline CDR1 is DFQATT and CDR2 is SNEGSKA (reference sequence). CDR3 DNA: TGCAGTGCTAGAGATCTGACTAGCGGGGTTGAGACCCAGTACTTC. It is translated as CSARDLTSGVETQYF.

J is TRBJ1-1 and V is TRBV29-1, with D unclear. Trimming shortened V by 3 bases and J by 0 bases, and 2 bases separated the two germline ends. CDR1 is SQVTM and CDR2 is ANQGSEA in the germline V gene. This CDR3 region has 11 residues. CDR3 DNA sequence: TGCAGCGTTGAGTTGAACACTGAAGCTTTCTTT. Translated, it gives CSVELNTEAFF.

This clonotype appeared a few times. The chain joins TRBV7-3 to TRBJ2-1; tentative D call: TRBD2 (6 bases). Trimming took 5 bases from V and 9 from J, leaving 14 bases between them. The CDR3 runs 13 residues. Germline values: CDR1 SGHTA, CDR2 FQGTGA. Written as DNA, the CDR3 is TGTGCCAGCAGCCAGACTAGTTTTAGTGAGCAGTTCTTC. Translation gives CASSQTSFSEQFF.

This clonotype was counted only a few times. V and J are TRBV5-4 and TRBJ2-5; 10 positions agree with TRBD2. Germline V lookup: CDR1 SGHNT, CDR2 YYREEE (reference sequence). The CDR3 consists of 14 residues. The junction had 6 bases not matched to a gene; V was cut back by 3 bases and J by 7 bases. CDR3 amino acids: CASSSIAGGGTQYF. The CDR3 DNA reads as TGTGCCAGCAGCTCTATAGCGGGGGGCGGGACCCAGTACTTC.

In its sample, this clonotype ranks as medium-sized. CDR3: CASSLGDRGKAFF. The DNA for the CDR3 is TGCGCCAGCAGCTTGGGCGACAGGGGGAAAGCTTTCTTT. The chain carries TRBV5-1 and TRBJ1-1, with 9 bases lining up with TRBD1. Germline V lookup: CDR1 SGHRS, CDR2 YFSETQ. CDR3 length: 13 residues. V dropped 0 bases and J dropped 9; count of bases not matched to a gene: 3.

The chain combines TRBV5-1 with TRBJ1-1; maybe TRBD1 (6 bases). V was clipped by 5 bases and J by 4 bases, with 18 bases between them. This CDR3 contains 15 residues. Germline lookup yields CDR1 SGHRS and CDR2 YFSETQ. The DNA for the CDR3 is TGCGCCAGCAGTAACCCTCAGGGGTCGGGCACTGAAGCTTTCTTT. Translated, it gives CASSNPQGSGTEAFF.

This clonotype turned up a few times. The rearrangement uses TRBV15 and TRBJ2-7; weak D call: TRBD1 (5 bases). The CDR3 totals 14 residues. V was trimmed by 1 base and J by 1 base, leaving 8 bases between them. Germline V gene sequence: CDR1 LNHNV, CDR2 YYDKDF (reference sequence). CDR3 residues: CATSRGQQSYEQYV. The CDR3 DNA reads TGTGCCACCAGCAGAGGACAGCAATCCTACGAGCAGTACGTC.

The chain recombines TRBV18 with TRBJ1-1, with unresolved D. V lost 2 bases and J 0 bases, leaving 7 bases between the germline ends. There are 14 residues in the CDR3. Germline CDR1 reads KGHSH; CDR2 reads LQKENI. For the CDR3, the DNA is TGTGCCAGCTCACCATTTAGTATGAACACTGAAGCTTTCTTT. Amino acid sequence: CASSPFSMNTEAFF.

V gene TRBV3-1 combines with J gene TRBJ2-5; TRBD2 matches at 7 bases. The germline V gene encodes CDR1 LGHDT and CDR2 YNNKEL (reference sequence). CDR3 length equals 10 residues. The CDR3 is CGGGGETQYF. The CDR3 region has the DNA TGTGGGGGGGGAGGAGAGACCCAGTACTTC.

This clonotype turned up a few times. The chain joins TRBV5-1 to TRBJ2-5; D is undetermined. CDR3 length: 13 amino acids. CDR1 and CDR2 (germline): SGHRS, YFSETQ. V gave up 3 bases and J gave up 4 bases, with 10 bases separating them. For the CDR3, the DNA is TGCGCCAGCAGCTCCCAGGTGAGAGAGACCCAGTACTTC. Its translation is CASSSQVRETQYF.

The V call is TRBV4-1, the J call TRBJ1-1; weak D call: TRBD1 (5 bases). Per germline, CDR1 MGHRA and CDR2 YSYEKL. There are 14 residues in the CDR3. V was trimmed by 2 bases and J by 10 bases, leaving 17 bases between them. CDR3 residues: CASSQRGVTRGAFF. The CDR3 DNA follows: TGCGCCAGCAGCCAACGGGGGGTCACGAGAGGAGCTTTCTTT.